This TCR beta chain is from a study of OX40 agonist ivuxolimab in advanced cancers. Study at large: Antecedent anti-PD-1, anti-PD-L1 or anti-CTLA-4 therapy was permissible, with about 39% having received some.

Turning to this clone: Its target is not known.

General observations from the study: Dose levels from 0.1 to 3.0 mg/kg saw CD4+ and CD8+ blood T cells expand clonally by week 6. CD8+ T cells showed, on average, more clonal expansion than CD4+ cells.

TCRdb's copy holds only in-frame clones and misses some; the assay was immunoSEQ multiplex PCR. The table has roughly 30,000 clones, 88% seen once. CDR1 and CDR2 from the germline V gene are PRHDT and FYEKMQ (reference sequence). The CDR3 contains 12 residues. V lost 5 bases, J lost 2 bases, and 4 bases lay in between. The specimen comprised CD4+ or CD8+ T cells sorted from blood, sampled in a trial of the OX40 agonist ivuxolimab. The genes are TRBV13 and TRBJ1-5, with no clear D. The receptor was derived from an adult with an advanced solid tumor such as melanoma, head and neck, liver or kidney cancer. The CDR3 DNA reads TGTGCCAGCAGCGGGGGCAATCAGCCCCAGCATTTT. This encodes CASSGGNQPQHF.